The 30 T cell receptor beta chains given below trace back to one sample, sequenced in a study of OX40 agonist ivuxolimab in advanced cancers. Here immunoSEQ multiplex PCR was the method, and the copy in TCRdb shows in-frame clones only, minus some. Found here are over 55,000 clones, 70% to 90% of them singletons; the top ten hold less than 9.5%. The sample was CD4+ or CD8+ T cells sorted from blood, taken in a trial of the OX40 agonist ivuxolimab. These receptors were collected from an adult with an advanced solid tumor such as melanoma, head and neck, liver or kidney cancer.

About this clone itself: The sample has other DNA sequences that encode this CDR3 too. The J gene is TRBJ2-3, the V gene TRBV9; D gene uncertain. The CDR3 totals 14 residues. Deletions cut 0 bases from V and 0 bases from J, with 5 bases between. Germline V CDR1 and CDR2: SGDLS, YYNGEE. Here the CDR3 reads CASSVVDSTDTQYF. The CDR3 DNA is TGTGCCAGCAGCGTAGTGGATAGCACAGATACGCAGTATTTT.

This sequence joins TRBV9 and TRBJ2-5; TRBD2 matches at 8 bases. The DNA end favors TRBJ2-7, so the J call may be wrong. The length of the CDR3 is 17 residues. Germline V lookup: CDR1 SGDLS, CDR2 YYNGEE. The CDR3 bases are TGTGCCAGCAGCGTCCGCGGCGGGAGGCCCCTTTCCTACGAGCAGTACTTC. This gives the protein CASSVRGGRPLSYEQYF.

The gene calls are TRBV9 and TRBJ2-2; D possibly corresponds to TRBD2 (6 bases). The CDR3 sequence is 16 residues long. V was pared by 0 bases and J by 0 bases, with 9 bases between. Germline-derived CDR1 and CDR2 are SGDLS and YYNGEE. CDR3 sequence (DNA): TGTGCCAGCAGCGTAGGTGGGACTGCGAACACCGGGGAGCTGTTTTTT. Its translation: CASSVGGTANTGELFF.

DNA of the CDR3: TGTGCCAGCAGCTTATCCGGGCAACAGGGCCACGAGCAGTACTTC. Protein: CASSLSGQQGHEQYF. The chain recombines TRBV7-8 with TRBJ2-7; TRBD1 might be the D (6 bases). This CDR3 has 15 amino acids. V was pared by 2 bases and J by 5 bases, with 16 bases between. Germline CDR1 and CDR2: SGHVS and FQNEAQ.

The chain links TRBV28 to TRBJ1-1; possible D gene TRBD1, 5 bases. The germline V and J ends were trimmed by 5 bases and 4 bases, with 17 bases remaining between them. CDR3 length: 15 residues. Germline V gene data show CDR1 as MDHEN and CDR2 as SYDVKM. The DNA of the CDR3 is TGTGCCAGCAGTCCCCGGGACGGTAGCGCCACTGAAGCTTTCTTT. It is translated as CASSPRDGSATEAFF.

The J gene is TRBJ1-5, the V gene TRBV6-1; 7 bases fit TRBD1. The CDR3 consists of 14 residues. V lost 5 bases to trimming and J lost 5 bases; unmatched junction nucleotides: 6. CDR1 is MNHNS, CDR2 SASEGT, per germline. The CDR3: CASSRQGPYQPQHF. DNA for the CDR3: TGTGCCAGCAGTCGACAGGGACCGTATCAGCCCCAGCATTTT.

The V call is TRBV14, the J call TRBJ2-3, with D perhaps assigned TRBD1 or TRBD2 (6 bases each). This CDR3 comprises 12 residues. The V end was cut by 4 bases, the J end by 8 bases, with 10 bases between. Germline CDR1 SGHDN, CDR2 FVKESK. The CDR3 reads CASSPKGGTQYF. The DNA for the CDR3 is TGTGCCAGCAGCCCCAAGGGGGGTACGCAGTATTTT.

CDR3 bases: TGTGCCAGCAGCTCCTTAGGCACCGGGGAGCTGTTTTTT. Its protein is CASSSLGTGELFF. The chain carries TRBV5-4 and TRBJ2-2; D uncertain. This CDR3 has 13 residues. Trimming took 3 bases from V and 4 from J, leaving 7 bases between them. Per the germline V gene, CDR1 is SGHNT and CDR2 is YYREEE (reference sequence).

The rearrangement uses TRBV19 and TRBJ1-3; D unresolved. This CDR3 comprises 16 residues. Germline CDR1 and CDR2: LNHDA and SQIVND (reference sequence). V dropped 3 bases and J dropped 1 base, with 13 bases sitting between them. The CDR3 nucleotides read TGTGCCAGTAGTATGGTTGGGATCTCTTCTGGAAACACCATATATTTT. This sequence encodes CASSMVGISSGNTIYF.

V is TRBV5-3 and J is TRBJ2-5; 12 bases fit TRBD2. TRBV5-3 is treated as an ORF (open reading frame) with a function not yet certain. V was clipped by 4 bases and J by 4 bases; unmatched bases: 11. CDR3 size: 17 residues. CDR3 DNA sequence: TGTGCCAGAAGCCGAGCCCCTAGCGGGAGGGTTGGAGAGACCCAGTACTTC. Translated: CARSRAPSGRVGETQYF.

As DNA, the CDR3 is TGTGCCAGCAGCTTGAACGTAGGGGAGGATGAAAAACTGTTTTTT. This translates into CASSLNVGEDEKLFF. The V gene is TRBV5-5, the J gene TRBJ1-4; maybe TRBD1 (5 bases). This CDR3 has 15 residues. The V end lost 1 base, the J end lost 6 bases, and 13 bases lay between the germline ends. Germline values: CDR1 SGHKS, CDR2 YYEKEE (reference sequence). Filled out from reference TRBV5-5 and TRBJ1-4, the complete variable domain reads DAGVTQSPTHLIKTRGQQVTLRCSPISGHKSVSWYQQVLGQGPQFIFQYYEKEERGRGNFPDRFSARQFPNYSSELNVNALLLGDSALYLCASSLNVGEDEKLFFGSGTQLSVL.

This chain uses TRBV7-8 with TRBJ1-1, with 10 bases that match TRBD1. The V gene end was trimmed by 5 bases and the J gene end by 5 bases; junction bases not matched to a gene: 20. Germline CDR1 reads SGHVS; CDR2 reads FQNEAQ. The CDR3 spans 19 residues. CDR3: CASSAGQGQDPLRGTEAFF. DNA for the CDR3: TGTGCCAGCAGCGCGGGACAGGGGCAAGACCCCCTAAGGGGGACTGAAGCTTTCTTT.

The chain uses TRBV6-1 and TRBJ2-7, with D possibly matching TRBD2 (5 bases). Germline CDR1 MNHNS, CDR2 SASEGT. The CDR3 is made up of 11 amino acids. The CDR3 DNA reads as TGTGTGGCGGGCATCGGCTACGAGCAGTACGTC. Protein sequence: CVAGIGYEQYV.

The chain is built from TRBV5-1 and TRBJ1-6; weak D call: TRBD1 (5 bases). Trimming cost V 0 bases and J 9 bases, with 10 bases left between them. The V gene's germline CDR1 is SGHRS and CDR2 YFSETQ. This CDR3 has 14 amino acids. The CDR3 protein is CASSLGGASSPLHF. Here the CDR3 DNA reads TGCGCCAGCAGCTTGGGTGGGGCAAGTTCACCCCTCCACTTT.

This clone was seen just once. This chain joins TRBV14 and TRBJ2-3, with D possibly being TRBD2 (5 bases). This CDR3 region has 14 residues. The V end was cut by 4 bases, the J end by 2 bases, with 10 bases between. Germline V lookup: CDR1 SGHDN, CDR2 FVKESK. The CDR3 bases are TGTGCCAGCAGCCGGAGGAGGACCACAGATACGCAGTATTTT. Residues: CASSRRRTTDTQYF.

The CDR3 bases are TGTGCCAGCAGCTTGGACAGGGTTGGAGAGCAGTACGTC. Its protein is CASSLDRVGEQYV. V is TRBV5-4 and J is TRBJ2-7, with TRBD1 as a possible D gene (6 bases). This CDR3 contains 13 residues. Germline CDR1 reads SGHNT; CDR2 reads YYREEE (reference sequence). V lost 0 bases to trimming and J lost 7 bases, with 11 bases between them.

This CDR3 is CASSLAQGLAKNIQYF. The CDR3 DNA reads as TGTGCCAGCAGCTTAGCTCAGGGGTTAGCCAAAAACATTCAGTACTTC. The chain recombines TRBV11-2 with TRBJ2-4; D might be TRBD1 (6 bases). The CDR3 is 16 amino acids. V lost 1 base and J 0 bases, leaving 10 bases between the germline ends. Per germline, CDR1 SGHAT and CDR2 FQNNGV.

This chain links TRBV28 with TRBJ2-7; D unresolved. Trimming stripped 10 bases from V and 2 bases from J, with 15 bases between. Germline CDR1 is MDHEN and CDR2 is SYDVKM. The CDR3 totals 13 residues. The CDR3, as DNA: TGTGCCACCACCGGGCAGGCCCCCTACGAGCAGTACGTC. Its protein product is CATTGQAPYEQYV.

This chain uses TRBV19 with TRBJ2-1; TRBD2 matches 7 bases. V lost 6 bases, J lost 4 bases, and 6 bases stayed unmatched. The V gene's germline CDR1 is LNHDA and CDR2 SQIVND (reference sequence). CDR3 size: 14 residues. The CDR3 DNA sequence: TGTGCCAGTAGAACGGGGGGAAATTACAATGAGCAGTTCTTC. Amino acid sequence: CASRTGGNYNEQFF.

The chain recombines TRBV19 with TRBJ2-3, with 13 positions matching TRBD2. The CDR3 covers 19 residues. V lost 4 bases and J lost 1; bases outside the gene matches: 11. CDR1 and CDR2 (germline): LNHDA, SQIVND (reference sequence). The chain's CDR3 is CASSRKLAGGTLGTDTQYF. The CDR3 DNA reads TGTGCCAGTAGTAGGAAACTAGCGGGGGGGACTTTGGGCACAGATACGCAGTATTTT.

Here the CDR3 reads CASSLYTTSTDTQYF. CDR3 in DNA: TGTGCCAGCAGCTTATACACCACCAGCACAGATACGCAGTATTTT. This chain joins TRBV7-9 and TRBJ2-3; D call uncertain. This CDR3 has 15 amino acids. Per the germline V gene, CDR1 is SEHNR and CDR2 is FQNEAQ (reference sequence). V shed 2 bases and J shed 0 bases, with 9 bases lying between them.

This clone has a single count. V and J are TRBV6-1 and TRBJ2-1, with 10 bases aligning to TRBD1. Germline lookup yields CDR1 MNHNS and CDR2 SASEGT. V lost 3 bases and J lost 0; bases outside the gene matches: 5. This CDR3 is built from 17 residues. CDR3 loop: CASSETGGRSSYNEQFF. The CDR3 DNA reads TGTGCCAGCAGTGAGACAGGGGGCCGTAGCTCCTACAATGAGCAGTTCTTC.

The chain combines TRBV10-3 with TRBJ2-3, with D possibly being TRBD2 (6 bases). The CDR3 is 14 amino acids. The V gene's germline CDR1 is ENHRY and CDR2 SYGVKD. Trimming took off 1 base at V and 6 bases at J, with 11 bases between the two ends. CDR3 bases: TGTGCCATCAGTGAGTGGGACTGGCCCGATACGCAGTATTTT. Amino acid sequence: CAISEWDWPDTQYF.

The rearrangement links TRBV6-5 to TRBJ2-5, with TRBD2 matching 14 bases. The CDR3 length is 16 residues. V was pared by 4 bases and J by 4 bases, with 5 bases of the junction left unmatched. Germline V lookup: CDR1 MNHEY, CDR2 SVGAGI. The CDR3 protein is CASSSPGTSGRETQYF. In nucleotides, the CDR3 is TGTGCCAGCAGTTCCCCCGGGACTAGCGGGAGAGAGACCCAGTACTTC.

The chain couples TRBV4-1 to TRBJ1-6; TRBD1 is a possible D gene (5 bases). Germline V CDR1 and CDR2: MGHRA, YSYEKL. The CDR3 has 18 residues. The ends were cut back, 0 bases at V and 1 base at J, with 13 bases in the middle. The CDR3 here is CASSQDRVVRSYNSPLHF. The CDR3 bases are TGCGCCAGCAGCCAAGACAGGGTAGTGAGATCCTATAATTCACCCCTCCACTTT.

The chain is built from TRBV21-1 and TRBJ1-5. TRBV21-1 is a documented pseudogene. CDR3 size: 14 residues. CDR3 region: CASSKGGDNQPQHF. DNA for the CDR3: TGTGCCAGCAGCAAGGGCGGGGATAATCAGCCCCAGCATTTT.

The gene calls are TRBV4-2 and TRBJ2-3, with 11 bases matching TRBD2. The V gene end was trimmed by 4 bases and the J gene end by 2 bases; junction bases not matched to a gene: 5. Per the germline V gene, CDR1 is LGHNA and CDR2 is YNFKEQ. The CDR3 length is 16 residues. CDR3: CASSLLGLAATDTQYF. DNA of the CDR3: TGTGCCAGCAGCCTATTGGGACTAGCGGCCACAGATACGCAGTATTTT.

The J gene is TRBJ2-1, the V gene TRBV19, with 9 bases fitting TRBD2. Trimming cost V 1 base and J 9 bases; bases outside gene matches: 4. Germline loops: CDR1 LNHDA, CDR2 SQIVND (reference sequence). This CDR3 region has 14 residues. This CDR3 is CASSIGTSASEQFF. CDR3 sequence (DNA): TGTGCCAGTAGTATAGGGACTAGCGCTAGTGAGCAGTTCTTC.

The chain has TRBV18 and TRBJ1-2, with TRBD1 matching over 7 bases. The CDR3 is 16 amino acids. Germline V gene sequence: CDR1 KGHSH, CDR2 LQKENI. Losses at the gene ends were 3 bases for V and 3 bases for J; bases not matched to a gene: 10. The CDR3 spells CASSPPGQAGDYGYTF. In nucleotides, the CDR3 is TGTGCCAGCTCACCTCCAGGACAGGCGGGTGACTATGGCTACACCTTC.

This clone was recorded only once. J is TRBJ1-2 and V is TRBV6-5; 9 positions match TRBD1. Germline assignment: CDR1 MNHEY and CDR2 SVGAGI. CDR3 length: 14 amino acids. The junction had 2 bases not matched to a gene; V was cut back by 0 bases and J by 6 bases. The CDR3 DNA reads TGTGCCAGCAGTTACTCGGGACAGGGAAATGGCTACACCTTC. Protein: CASSYSGQGNGYTF.